This section outlines one T cell receptor beta chain sequence together with its context. The target antigen is unknown. A single record per CDR3 protein comes from TCRdb applying MiXCR to the 5' RACE reads. Of about 4,900 distinct CDR3 sequences listed, 22% are singletons. The time point denotes: sample taken at primary tumor resection. The sample is drawn from a study of spatial heterogeneity in lung cancer. About the study: Tumor-region counts of TCR transcripts tracked strongly with a T cell module score from matched bulk RNA-seq.

The study's findings and limits: One measure, the expanded intratumoral alpha and beta TCR count, tracked tumor mutation counts.

This material consisted of lung tumor tissue, taken at surgery. This clonotype was obtained from a male donor with early-stage non-small cell lung cancer.

CDR3 residues: CATSGGGNEQFF. The CDR3 DNA is TGTGCCACATCAGGAGGGGGCAATGAGCAGTTCTTC. The chain links TRBV24-1 to TRBJ2-1, with D perhaps matching TRBD1 or TRBD2 (6 bases each). Germline lookup yields CDR1 KGHDR and CDR2 SFDVKD. The CDR3 contains 12 residues. V was clipped by 10 bases and J by 6 bases, with 12 bases between them.